The 30 T cell receptor beta chains reported below all come from one sample, sequenced in a study of T cell repertoires in cytomegalovirus infection (dated by TCRdb to between 2018 and 2021). Antigen specificity for these receptors is unknown. The treatment or condition label on this specimen signifies: in vitro stimulation with specific CMV peptide epitopes to enrich CMV-specific T cells. The run used an Illumina HiSeq 1500. TCRdb reprocessed the public reads (quality trimming at Q25 with fastp, clone calling with MiXCR) and kept in-frame beta chains. Merged by CDR3 protein, the rows form single entries marked with the most common genes and DNA. The sample data list 650,000 to 900,000 distinct CDR3 sequences, and approximately 32% of these were observed just once. The ten most abundant clones make up about an eighth of the sample. This specimen consisted of cultured CD8+ T cells from PBMCs, obtained from culture after CMV antigen stimulation. The receptors were gathered from a human donor in good health (CMV status not recorded). Some clones in this sample may be carry-over from other donors' samples.

V usage is TRBV6-1 and J usage is TRBJ2-7; D is perhaps TRBD1 (5 bases). From germline, CDR1 is MNHNS and CDR2 SASEGT. The CDR3 has 14 amino acids. V lost 2 bases, J lost 4 bases, and 12 bases lay in between. The CDR3: CASSELRVRYEQYF. The CDR3 DNA is TGTGCCAGCAGTGAACTCAGGGTGCGGTACGAGCAGTACTTC.

V gene TRBV20-1 combines with J gene TRBJ2-1, with 15 bases identical to TRBD2. Trimming cost V 6 bases and J 0 bases; bases outside gene matches: 12. This CDR3 has 19 residues. The germline gives CDR1 DFQATT, CDR2 SNEGSKA (reference sequence). CDR3 protein: CSAVAGLAGGPSSYNEQFF. The CDR3 DNA sequence: TGCAGTGCAGTAGCGGGACTAGCGGGGGGACCGAGCTCCTACAATGAGCAGTTCTTC.

This clonotype was counted only a few times. V usage is TRBV19 and J usage is TRBJ2-1; tentatively, D is TRBD2 (6 bases). The CDR3 has 14 residues. V gave up 6 bases and J gave up 0 bases, with 9 bases separating them. Germline V gene lookup returns CDR1 LNHDA and CDR2 SQIVND (reference sequence). The CDR3 DNA is TGTGCCAGTAGGGACGGGGGCTCCTACAATGAGCAGTTCTTC. Translated: CASRDGGSYNEQFF.

This clonotype was recorded at least ten times. The chain employs TRBV7-8 and TRBJ2-7, with 8 bases identical to TRBD1. CDR3 size: 14 residues. V lost 5 bases and J lost 3; bases outside the gene matches: 6. CDR1 is SGHVS, CDR2 FQNEAQ, per germline. CDR3 protein: CASSRGQGYYEQYF. In DNA form, the CDR3 reads TGTGCCAGCAGCCGAGGACAGGGCTACTACGAGCAGTACTTC. The full variable domain, its missing parts supplied by reference TRBV7-8 and TRBJ2-7, is GAGVSQSPRYKVAKRGQDVALRCDPISGHVSLFWYQQALGQGPEFLTYFQNEAQLDKSGLPSDRFFAERPEGSVSTLKIQRTQQEDSAVYLCASSRGQGYYEQYFGPGTRLTVT.

This clonotype was recorded only once. V gene TRBV28 combines with J gene TRBJ2-7; D is possibly TRBD2 (6 bases). CDR3 size: 13 residues. The V and J ends lost 11 bases and 2 bases respectively, with 16 bases between them. CDR1 is MDHEN and CDR2 is SYDVKM in the germline V gene. In DNA, the CDR3 is TGTGCCGTTTCGACCGGGGGACCCTACGAGCAGTACGTC. This codes for CAVSTGGPYEQYV.

This chain connects TRBV5-6 to TRBJ2-2; 7 nucleotides agree with TRBD2. V lost 3 bases and J lost 0; bases outside the gene matches: 8. The CDR3 is 17 residues long. Germline V gene sequence: CDR1 SGHDT, CDR2 YYEEEE. CDR3 nucleotides: TGTGCCAGCAGCTCCTACACTAGCGAACCGAACACCGGGGAGCTGTTTTTT. Encoded protein: CASSSYTSEPNTGELFF.

The CDR3 coding sequence is TGTGCCAGCAGCTCCTGGGACAGGGAGCACAATGAGCAGTTCTTC. Encoded protein: CASSSWDREHNEQFF. The chain combines TRBV7-3 with TRBJ2-1; 9 bases fit TRBD1. The ends lost 4 bases at V and 5 bases at J; junction bases unmatched: 6. Per the germline V gene, CDR1 is SGHTA and CDR2 is FQGTGA. The CDR3 spans 15 residues.

The chain recombines TRBV6-5 with TRBJ2-1, with TRBD1 matching over 12 bases. V trimming: 7 bases; J trimming: 5 bases; junction bases outside the gene matches: 18. CDR3 size: 19 residues. Looked up from germline, CDR1 is MNHEY and CDR2 is SVGAGI. The CDR3 is CASTKTPGQGAQADNEQFF. As DNA, the CDR3 is TGTGCCAGCACTAAGACTCCGGGACAGGGGGCGCAGGCTGACAATGAGCAGTTCTTC.

This clonotype was seen a single time. This sequence joins TRBV6-6 and TRBJ1-6, with D uncertain. V was trimmed by 6 bases and J by 11 bases, leaving 11 bases between them. Germline-derived CDR1 and CDR2 are MNHNY and SVGAGI (reference sequence). This CDR3 has 12 residues. The CDR3, as DNA: TGTGCCAGCAGGGGCCAGGTCCCACCCCTCCACTTT. It codes for CASRGQVPPLHF.

In this sample, this clonotype turned up a few times. The chain links TRBV6-5 to TRBJ1-1, with D perhaps TRBD1 (5 bases). Germline V lookup: CDR1 MNHEY, CDR2 SVGAGI. The CDR3 length is 16 residues. Trimming took 0 bases from V and 3 from J, leaving 14 bases between them. The CDR3 here is CASSYSDLLGDTEAFF. CDR3 in DNA: TGTGCCAGCAGTTACTCGGACCTTTTAGGGGACACTGAAGCTTTCTTT.

This clonotype was picked up one time. The gene calls are TRBV2 and TRBJ2-2; D gene unclear. The CDR3 is 15 amino acids. The germline CDR1 and CDR2 sequences are SNHLY and FYNNEI. Between the trimmed V and J ends, which lost 7 bases and 1 base, there was a span of 13 bases. This CDR3 is CASISLSVNTGELFF. CDR3 DNA: TGTGCCAGCATCTCGCTATCAGTGAACACCGGGGAGCTGTTTTTT.

This chain joins TRBV19 and TRBJ1-1, with D possibly matching TRBD1 (6 bases). This CDR3 contains 11 residues. V was pared by 6 bases and J by 11 bases, with 13 bases between. CDR1 is LNHDA, CDR2 SQIVND, per germline (reference sequence). CDR3 amino acids: CASRTGTRAFF. CDR3 in DNA: TGTGCCAGTAGAACCGGGACACGGGCTTTCTTT.

This clonotype showed up just a few times. The rearrangement joins TRBV4-3 to TRBJ1-6, with 7 bases fitting TRBD1. Germline trimming cut 0 bases from V and 9 bases from J; bases unmatched to any gene: 8. This CDR3 is 16 amino acids long. CDR1 is LGHNA, CDR2 YSLEER, per germline. The CDR3 coding sequence is TGCGCCAGCAGCCAAGACGGAGAGACAGGGTCTTCACCCCTCCACTTT. Protein sequence: CASSQDGETGSSPLHF.

In regard to this clonotype: Being one base from a much bigger clone, this may be a read error. The chain combines TRBV7-2 with TRBJ1-2; 9 positions agree with TRBD1. The CDR3 has 17 residues. Germline V gene sequence: CDR1 SGHTA, CDR2 FQGNSA. As DNA, the CDR3 is TGTGCCAACAGCTTAGGCCTCATACAGGGGGCCACCTATGGCTACACCTTC. Protein: CANSLGLIQGATYGYTF.

The V and J genes are TRBV5-1 and TRBJ2-3; D not resolved. CDR3 length: 11 amino acids. V was clipped by 4 bases and J by 6 bases, with 6 bases between them. Looked up from germline, CDR1 is SGHRS and CDR2 is YFSETQ. CDR3 amino acids: CASSRKDTQYF. DNA of the CDR3: TGCGCCAGCAGCCGGAAGGATACGCAGTATTTT.

The chain employs TRBV5-4 and TRBJ2-5; D may be TRBD1 (6 bases). Germline V CDR1 and CDR2: SGHNT, YYREEE (reference sequence). Trimming removed 2 bases at V and 6 bases at J, with 8 bases between. CDR3 length: 12 amino acids. The CDR3 reads CASSFRGKTQYF. The DNA of the CDR3 is TGTGCCAGCAGCTTTAGGGGGAAGACCCAGTACTTC.

This clonotype has more than one count but fewer than ten. The rearrangement joins TRBV6-6 to TRBJ1-6; the match to TRBD1 covers 10 bases. Germline CDR1 MNHNY, CDR2 SVGAGI (reference sequence). The junction had 17 bases not matched to a gene; V was cut back by 0 bases and J by 3 bases. The CDR3 is 22 residues long. CDR3 coding DNA: TGTGCCAGCAGTTACTCGGGGGTGGACAGGGGGGCCACGTTTCTCTATAATTCACCCCTCCACTTT. Amino acids: CASSYSGVDRGATFLYNSPLHF.

This clonotype was seen at least ten times. The genes are TRBV6-5 and TRBJ2-5; D is unresolved. The V and J ends lost 6 bases and 5 bases respectively, with 10 bases between them. Germline-derived CDR1 and CDR2 are MNHEY and SVGAGI. The CDR3 totals 12 residues. CDR3 sequence: CASRSSGETQYF. The CDR3 DNA sequence: TGTGCCAGCAGGTCCTCAGGCGAGACCCAGTACTTC.

About this clonotype itself: This could be a read error, since a much larger clone is one nucleotide away. V and J are TRBV7-8 and TRBJ1-2; possibly TRBD1 for D (6 bases). From germline, CDR1 is SGHVS and CDR2 FQNEAQ. The CDR3 is 15 amino acids. The CDR3 loop reads CASSLEAGVNFGYTF. The DNA of the CDR3 is TGTGCCAGCAGCTTAGAGGCAGGGGTCAACTTTGGCTACACCTTC.

The chain employs TRBV9 and TRBJ1-4, with D maybe TRBD1 (5 bases). The V gene lost 0 bases and the J gene lost 8 bases, with 14 bases spanning the gap. This CDR3 comprises 15 residues. The germline V gene has CDR1 SGDLS and CDR2 YYNGEE. CDR3 coding DNA: TGTGCCAGCAGCGTAGCTACAGGTCCGAGGGAAAAACTGTTTTTT. It codes for CASSVATGPREKLFF.

The chain is built from TRBV27 and TRBJ2-6; D gene unclear. Germline V CDR1 and CDR2: MNHEY, SMNVEV (reference sequence). The V end was cut by 4 bases, the J end by 2 bases, with 6 bases between. CDR3 length: 14 residues. The CDR3 DNA reads TGTGCCAGCAGTTGGCAGGCTGGGGCCAACGTCCTGACTTTC. It specifies CASSWQAGANVLTF.

V is TRBV20-1 and J is TRBJ1-1, with 9 bases lining up with TRBD1. This CDR3 region has 13 residues. V lost 2 bases to trimming and J lost 4 bases; unmatched junction nucleotides: 2. In germline, CDR1 is DFQATT, CDR2 SNEGSKA (reference sequence). The CDR3 sequence: CSARQTGGTEAFF. Written as DNA, the CDR3 is TGCAGTGCTAGACAGACAGGGGGCACTGAAGCTTTCTTT.

This clonotype turned up a few times. This chain connects TRBV9 to TRBJ2-1; maybe TRBD2 (6 bases). Trimming took off 0 bases at V and 8 bases at J, with 21 bases between the two ends. The length of the CDR3 is 17 residues. Germline CDR1 reads SGDLS; CDR2 reads YYNGEE. The CDR3 nucleotides read TGTGCCAGCAGCGTAGGAGGGAGGACGTCCCGGCTGGATGAGCAGTTCTTC. Translation gives CASSVGGRTSRLDEQFF.

This clonotype was picked up a small number of times. This sequence joins TRBV7-9 and TRBJ1-3; D is unclear. The V gene's germline CDR1 is SEHNR and CDR2 FQNEAQ (reference sequence). V lost 8 bases and J lost 0, with 11 bases in between. The CDR3 runs 14 residues. The CDR3 coding sequence is TGTGCCAGCTACCTTATTAGCTCTGGAAACACCATATATTTT. This encodes CASYLISSGNTIYF.

V gene TRBV6-8 combines with J gene TRBJ1-6, with a tentative D call TRBD1 (6 bases). V dropped 7 bases and J dropped 6 bases, with 19 bases sitting between them. Per germline, CDR1 MNHGY and CDR2 SAAAGT. This CDR3 contains 16 residues. The DNA for the CDR3 is TGTGCCAGCATGTTTGATGAGACAGGAGCTAATTCACCCCTCCACTTT. Translation: CASMFDETGANSPLHF.

The genes are TRBV29-1 and TRBJ2-1; 9 bases match TRBD2. The CDR3 has 11 amino acids. J was trimmed by 7 bases and V by 6 bases; bases with no gene match: 1. In germline, CDR1 is SQVTM, CDR2 ANQGSEA. The CDR3, as DNA: TGCAGCGTAGGACTAGCGAATGAGCAGTTCTTC. Translating it yields CSVGLANEQFF.

This clonotype occurred a few times. The chain links TRBV10-3 to TRBJ1-1; tentatively, D is TRBD1 (5 bases). Germline V gene sequence: CDR1 ENHRY, CDR2 SYGVKD. V was trimmed by 2 bases and J by 5 bases, leaving 9 bases between them. CDR3 length: 13 residues. In DNA, the CDR3 is TGTGCCATCAGTGAGGGGGGAAATACTGAAGCTTTCTTT. Its translation is CAISEGGNTEAFF.

This clonotype was seen a few times. The chain is built from TRBV6-2 or TRBV6-3 and TRBJ2-5; D ambiguous. CDR1 is MNHEY and CDR2 is SVGEGT in the germline V gene. This CDR3 has 10 residues. V was cut by 6 bases and J by 5 bases, with 4 bases left in between. The CDR3: CASSCETQYF. The CDR3 DNA reads TGTGCCAGCAGCTGTGAGACCCAGTACTTC.

This clonotype was observed a few times. V gene TRBV6-5 combines with J gene TRBJ2-1; tentatively, D is TRBD1 (5 bases). V was cut by 0 bases and J by 8 bases, with 17 bases left in between. Germline CDR1 and CDR2: MNHEY and SVGAGI. The CDR3 is 16 residues long. The CDR3 loop reads CASSYSPLGRAHEQFF. The CDR3 bases are TGTGCCAGCAGTTACTCCCCGTTGGGCAGGGCCCATGAGCAGTTCTTC.

This clonotype has just a few counts. This chain joins TRBV7-3 and TRBJ2-3, with D unclear. V was clipped by 2 bases and J by 4 bases, with 10 bases between them. There are 14 residues in the CDR3. Germline V gives CDR1 SGHTA, CDR2 FQGTGA. The CDR3, as DNA: TGTGCCAGCAGCTTACTGGGGTCTGCAGATACGCAGTATTTT. Its protein is CASSLLGSADTQYF.